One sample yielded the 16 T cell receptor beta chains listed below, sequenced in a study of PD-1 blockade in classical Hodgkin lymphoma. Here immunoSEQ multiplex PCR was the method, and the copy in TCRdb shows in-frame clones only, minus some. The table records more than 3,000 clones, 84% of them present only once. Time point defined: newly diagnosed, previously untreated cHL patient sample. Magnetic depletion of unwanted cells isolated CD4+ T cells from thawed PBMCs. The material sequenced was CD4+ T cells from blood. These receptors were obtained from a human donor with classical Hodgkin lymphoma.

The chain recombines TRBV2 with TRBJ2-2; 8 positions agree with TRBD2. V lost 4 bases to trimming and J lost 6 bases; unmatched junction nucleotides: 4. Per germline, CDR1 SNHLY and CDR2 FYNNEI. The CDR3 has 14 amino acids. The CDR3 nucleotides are TGTGCCAGCAGTGGAATGCGGGGGGCCGGGGAGCTGTTTTTT. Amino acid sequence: CASSGMRGAGELFF.

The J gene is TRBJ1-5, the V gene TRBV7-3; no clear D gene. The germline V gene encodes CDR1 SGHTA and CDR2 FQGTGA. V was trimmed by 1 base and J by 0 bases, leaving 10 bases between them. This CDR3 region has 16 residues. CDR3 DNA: TGTGCCAGCAGCTTAAGGGGAGGAAATAGCAATCAGCCCCAGCATTTT. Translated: CASSLRGGNSNQPQHF.

The CDR3 loop is CASPPPGHVSGELFF. CDR3 DNA sequence: TGTGCCAGCCCCCCACCGGGACACGTATCCGGGGAGCTGTTTTTT. V is TRBV7-8 and J is TRBJ2-2; maybe TRBD1 (6 bases). CDR1 and CDR2 (germline): SGHVS, FQNEAQ. This CDR3 spans 15 amino acids. Trimming left V 8 bases short and J 6 bases short, with 19 bases between. Filled out from reference TRBV7-8 and TRBJ2-2, the complete variable domain reads GAGVSQSPRYKVAKRGQDVALRCDPISGHVSLFWYQQALGQGPEFLTYFQNEAQLDKSGLPSDRFFAERPEGSVSTLKIQRTQQEDSAVYLCASPPPGHVSGELFFGEGSRLTVL.

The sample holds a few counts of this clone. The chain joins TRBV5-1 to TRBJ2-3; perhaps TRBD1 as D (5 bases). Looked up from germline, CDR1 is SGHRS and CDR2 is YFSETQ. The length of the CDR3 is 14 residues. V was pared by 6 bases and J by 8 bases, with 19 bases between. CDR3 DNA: TGCGCCAGCAACCCGGACATGGCCAGGAGTACGCAGTATTTT. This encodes CASNPDMARSTQYF.

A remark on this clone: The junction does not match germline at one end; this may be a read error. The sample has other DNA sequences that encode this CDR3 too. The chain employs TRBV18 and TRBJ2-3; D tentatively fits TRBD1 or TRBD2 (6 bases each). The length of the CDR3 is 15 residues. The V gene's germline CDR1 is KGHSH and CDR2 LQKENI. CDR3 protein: CASSPPEGGADTQYF. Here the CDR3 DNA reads TGTGCCAGCTCACCACCGGAGGGGGGAGCAGATACGCAGTACTTT.

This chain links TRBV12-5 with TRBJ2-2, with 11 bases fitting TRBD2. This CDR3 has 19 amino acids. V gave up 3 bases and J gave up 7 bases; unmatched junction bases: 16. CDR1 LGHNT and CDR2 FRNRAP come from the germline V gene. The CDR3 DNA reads TGTGCTAGTGGTTTTGGGACAGGCGAAACTAGCGGGAGAGGCGGGGAGCTGTTTTTT. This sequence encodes CASGFGTGETSGRGGELFF.

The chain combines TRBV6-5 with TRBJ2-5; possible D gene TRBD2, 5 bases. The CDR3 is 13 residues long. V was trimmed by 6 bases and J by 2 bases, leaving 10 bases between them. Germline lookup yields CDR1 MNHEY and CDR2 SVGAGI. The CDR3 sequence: CASSLAWQETQYF. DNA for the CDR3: TGTGCCAGCAGCCTAGCTTGGCAAGAGACCCAGTACTTC.

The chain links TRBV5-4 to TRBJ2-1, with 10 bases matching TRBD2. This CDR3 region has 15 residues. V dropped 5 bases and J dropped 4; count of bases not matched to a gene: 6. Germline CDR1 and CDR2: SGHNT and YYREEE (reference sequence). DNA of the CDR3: TGTGCCAGCAGTCCCCGGACTAGCGGTTACAATGAGCAGTTCTTC. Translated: CASSPRTSGYNEQFF. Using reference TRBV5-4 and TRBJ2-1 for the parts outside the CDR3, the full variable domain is ETGVTQSPTHLIKTRGQQVTLRCSSQSGHNTVSWYQQALGQGPQFIFQYYREEENGRGNFPPRFSGLQFPNYSSELNVNALELDDSALYLCASSPRTSGYNEQFFGPGTRLTVL.

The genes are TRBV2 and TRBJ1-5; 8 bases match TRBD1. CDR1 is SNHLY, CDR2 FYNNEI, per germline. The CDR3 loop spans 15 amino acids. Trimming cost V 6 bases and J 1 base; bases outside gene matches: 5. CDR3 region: CASRDRTGSNQPQHF. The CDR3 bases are TGTGCCAGCAGGGACCGGACAGGGAGCAATCAGCCCCAGCATTTT. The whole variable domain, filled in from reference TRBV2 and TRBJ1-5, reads EPEVTQTPSHQVTQMGQEVILRCVPISNHLYFYWYRQILGQKVEFLVSFYNNEISEKSEIFDDQFSVERPDGSNFTLKIRSTKLEDSAMYFCASRDRTGSNQPQHFGDGTRLSIL.

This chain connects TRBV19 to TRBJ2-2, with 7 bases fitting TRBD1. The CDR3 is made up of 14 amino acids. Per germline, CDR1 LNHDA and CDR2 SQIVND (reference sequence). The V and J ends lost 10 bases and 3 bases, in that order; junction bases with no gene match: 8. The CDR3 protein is CATAGTADTGELFF. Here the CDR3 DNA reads TGTGCCACCGCCGGGACAGCCGACACCGGGGAGCTGTTTTTT.

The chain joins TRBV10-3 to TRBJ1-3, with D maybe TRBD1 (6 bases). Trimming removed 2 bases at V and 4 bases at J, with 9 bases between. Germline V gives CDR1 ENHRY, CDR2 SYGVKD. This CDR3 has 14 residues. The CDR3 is CAISETGSGNTIYF. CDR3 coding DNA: TGTGCCATCAGTGAGACAGGGTCAGGAAACACCATATATTTT.

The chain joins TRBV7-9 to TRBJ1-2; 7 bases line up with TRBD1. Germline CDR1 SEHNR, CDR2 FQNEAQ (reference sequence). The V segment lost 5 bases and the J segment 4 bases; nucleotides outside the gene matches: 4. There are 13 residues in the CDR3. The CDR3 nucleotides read TGTGCCAGCAGCCCCGGGACAGTCTATGGCTACACCTTC. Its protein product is CASSPGTVYGYTF. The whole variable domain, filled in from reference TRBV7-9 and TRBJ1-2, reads DTGVSQNPRHKITKRGQNVTFRCDPISEHNRLYWYRQTLGQGPEFLTYFQNEAQLEKSRLLSDRFSAERPKGSFSTLEIQRTEQGDSAMYLCASSPGTVYGYTFGSGTRLTVV.

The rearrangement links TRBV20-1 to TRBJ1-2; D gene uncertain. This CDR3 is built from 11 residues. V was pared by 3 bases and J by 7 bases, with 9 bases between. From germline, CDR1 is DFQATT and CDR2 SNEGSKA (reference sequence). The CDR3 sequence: CSARRGVGYTF. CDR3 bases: TGCAGTGCTAGGCGTGGGGTTGGCTACACCTTC.

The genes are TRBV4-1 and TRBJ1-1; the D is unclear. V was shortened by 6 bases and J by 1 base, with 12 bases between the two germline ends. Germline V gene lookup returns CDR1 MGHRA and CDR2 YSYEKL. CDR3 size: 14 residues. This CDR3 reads CASSRRMRNTEAFF. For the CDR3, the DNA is TGCGCCAGCAGTCGACGCATGAGGAACACTGAAGCTTTCTTT.

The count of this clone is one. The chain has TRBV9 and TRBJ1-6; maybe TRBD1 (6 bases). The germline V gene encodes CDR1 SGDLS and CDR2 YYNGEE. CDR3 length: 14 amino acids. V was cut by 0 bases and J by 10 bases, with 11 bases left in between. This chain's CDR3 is CASSVAQGKSPLHF. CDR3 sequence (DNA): TGTGCCAGCAGCGTAGCACAGGGAAAATCACCCCTCCACTTT.

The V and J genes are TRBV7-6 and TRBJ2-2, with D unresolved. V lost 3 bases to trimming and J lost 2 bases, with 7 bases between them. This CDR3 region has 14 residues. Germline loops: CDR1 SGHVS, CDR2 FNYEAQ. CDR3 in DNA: TGTGCCAGCAGCTTCAATCAAAACACCGGGGAGCTGTTTTTT. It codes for CASSFNQNTGELFF.